The clone carrying this T cell receptor beta chain was recorded once. Treatment specified: preoperative locoregional IRX-2 cytokine immunotherapy. The sample is drawn from a study of preoperative IRX-2 immunotherapy in early breast cancer. The V end lost 5 bases, the J end lost 6 bases, and 11 bases lay between the germline ends. The CDR3 runs to 12 residues. Germline V gene data show CDR1 as MNHGY and CDR2 as SAAAGT. Using immunoSEQ multiplex PCR, the repertoire was profiled, and TCRdb retains in-frame clones only, with some absent. The table records roughly 99,000 clones, 86% of them present only once.

Sample: tumor tissue, taken after IRX-2 immunotherapy. This sequence joins TRBV6-8 and TRBJ2-7; D not resolved. This receptor was identified in a human donor with breast cancer. The CDR3 is CASSDRLGEQYF. Written as DNA, the CDR3 is TGTGCCAGCAGTGACCGTCTAGGCGAGCAGTACTTC.